This record covers a single TCR beta chain. In the original workflow: Estimation of nucleated cell counts relied on the amplification of reference gene primers. Profiled with immunoSEQ multiplex PCR; TCRdb holds only in-frame clones, not every one. V, J and clone size derive from that table, while D and trimming were established from the DNA sequence. The sample holds under 150,000 clones, roughly 90% seen once. Germline V gene data show CDR1 as SEHNR and CDR2 as FQNEAQ (reference sequence). Germline trimming cut 5 bases from V and 7 bases from J; bases unmatched to any gene: 10. The length of the CDR3 is 14 residues. This entry belongs to a study of blood T cell repertoires in COVID-19. Study summary: Sample material is recorded as cDNA or gDNA derived from T cells, B-cell-depleted T cells, or PBMCs.

This sequence joins TRBV7-9 and TRBJ2-7, with 8 positions matching TRBD1. The TCR sequence derives from a woman aged 45-65 years who had recovered from COVID-19. Sequenced input: PBMCs or T cells enriched from blood (not recorded which). The CDR3 sequence is CASSPRQGTQEQYF. In DNA form, the CDR3 reads TGTGCCAGCAGCCCACGACAGGGGACACAGGAGCAGTACTTC.